A selection of T cell receptor beta chains follows, all from one sample in a study of OX40 agonist ivuxolimab in advanced cancers. The protocol was immunoSEQ multiplex PCR, while the TCRdb copy is restricted to in-frame clones and leaves out a portion. The table has 70,000 to 95,000 clones, under 95% seen once; the top ten hold about 0.51%. The sequencing used CD4+ or CD8+ T cells sorted from blood, collected in a trial of the OX40 agonist ivuxolimab. All receptors come from an adult with an advanced solid tumor such as melanoma, head and neck, liver or kidney cancer. CDR3s include the opening cysteine and the closing phenylalanine or tryptophan. Each record gives: clone size, V gene, J gene, D gene, CDR3 DNA, CDR3 protein. D genes are given only for firm matches. Some rows have no size entry. The others give once, few or many, or a class for an expanded clone.

>NA|TRBV4-2|TRBJ2-2|TRBD2
TGTGCCAGCAGCCAAGAGATAGCGGGGGGCGCGGGCACCGGGGAGCTGTTTTTT
CASSQEIAGGAGTGELFF
>NA|TRBV20-1|TRBJ1-4|NA
TGCAGTGCGCCGACGCGGGAAAAACTGTTTTTT
CSAPTREKLFF
>NA|TRBV6-1|TRBJ2-5|TRBD2
TGTGCCAGCAGTGAAGAGGGGATGGGACTAGCGTACCAAGAGACCCAGTACTTC
CASSEEGMGLAYQETQYF
>NA|TRBV18|TRBJ1-4|NA
TGTGCCAGCTCGCCACTTGCAACTAATGAAAAACTGTTTTTT
CASSPLATNEKLFF
>NA|TRBV30|TRBJ2-6|NA
TGTGCAATAATGGACGGCTCTGGGGCCAACGTCCTGACTTTC
CAIMDGSGANVLTF
>NA|TRBV5-3|TRBJ1-4|NA
TGTGCCAGAATCGGGGAAGGGAGCACTAATGAAAAACTGTTTTTT
CARIGEGSTNEKLFF
>once|TRBV6-5|TRBJ1-1|NA
TGTGCCTCGGGGCCTGAAGCTTTCTTT
CASGPEAFF
>NA|TRBV5-5|TRBJ2-7|NA
TGTGCCAGCAGCCGAGGGCGCCTAAGCTCCTACGAGCAGTACTTC
CASSRGRLSSYEQYF
>NA|TRBV9|TRBJ2-1|TRBD2
TGTGCCAGCAGCCCGAGAAGCGGGAGTTCCTACAATGAGCAGTTCTTC
CASSPRSGSSYNEQFF
>NA|TRBV19|TRBJ1-5|NA
TGTGCCAGTAGTATAGAGGCAGGGCATAGCAATCAGCCCCAGCATTTT
CASSIEAGHSNQPQHF
>NA|TRBV27|TRBJ1-5|NA
TGTACCAGCAGTTTTTTGGCGGACCTCAATCAGCCCCAGCATTTT
CTSSFLADLNQPQHF
>NA|TRBV4-1|TRBJ2-1|TRBD2
TGCGCCAGCAGCCAAGTAGGCGGGCGGGGGGGCCCCAATGAGCAGTTCTTC
CASSQVGGRGGPNEQFF
>NA|TRBV6-1|TRBJ2-5|TRBD1
TGTGCCACAAGACAGGGCACTCAAGAGACCCAGTACTTC
CATRQGTQETQYF
>NA|TRBV19|TRBJ1-5|NA
TGTGCCAGTAGCGTACAGGGAGCGGGGGGCAATCAGCCCCAGCATTTT
CASSVQGAGGNQPQHF
>NA|TRBV5-6|TRBJ2-2|NA
TGTGCCAGCAGCTTGTCTGCCGGGGAGCTGTTTTTT
CASSLSAGELFF
>NA|TRBV11-3|TRBJ2-3|NA
TGTGCCAGCAGCCTACAGGATACAGATACGCAGTATTTT
CASSLQDTDTQYF
>NA|TRBV7-8|TRBJ2-1|NA
TGTGCCAGCAGCTTAGAACTAGGAAACTACAATGAGCAGTTCTTC
CASSLELGNYNEQFF
>NA|TRBV30|TRBJ2-5|NA
TGTGCCTGGAGTGGGGGGCAAGGGGCCGAAGAGACCCAGTACTTC
CAWSGGQGAEETQYF
>NA|TRBV7-3|TRBJ2-2|NA
TGTGCCAGCAGGCAGGGTTCCGGGGAGCTGTTTTTT
CASRQGSGELFF
>NA|TRBV11-2|TRBJ1-2|NA
TGTGCCAGCAGCCCCGGACAGCGTAACTATGGCTACACCTTC
CASSPGQRNYGYTF
>once|TRBV28|TRBJ1-2|NA
TGTGCCAGCAGCTTTACAGGGAGCGGCTATGGCTACACCTTC
CASSFTGSGYGYTF
>NA|TRBV25-1|TRBJ2-2|TRBD1
TGTGCCAGCACTGGACAGGGATGGGAGCTGTTTTTT
CASTGQGWELFF
>NA|TRBV6-6|TRBJ2-5|NA
TGTGCCAGCAGGGGGGCTACGGAGACCCAGTACTTC
CASRGATETQYF
>NA|TRBV5-1|TRBJ2-7|NA
TGCGCCAGCAGCCCAACCGCTTACGAGCAGTACTTC
CASSPTAYEQYF
>NA|TRBV7-8|TRBJ2-7|NA
TGTGCCAGCAGCTTAGACGGCGGGAACTACGAGCAGTACTTC
CASSLDGGNYEQYF
>few|TRBV4-1|TRBJ1-2|NA
TGCGCCAGCAGCGTGTCGGAGACAGGAAACTATGGCTACACCTTC
CASSVSETGNYGYTF
>NA|TRBV18|TRBJ1-1|NA
TGTGCCAGCTCACCCAACAGGGTCATGAACACTGAAGCTTTCTTT
CASSPNRVMNTEAFF
>NA|TRBV7-2|TRBJ2-2|TRBD2
TGTGCCAGCAGCTTAGCTTCTAGTGGGAGGGTGTTTTTT
CASSLASSGRVFF
>NA|TRBV7-8|TRBJ2-3|TRBD2
TGTGCCAGCAGCTCCTTGGGGGGGAGCACAGATACGCAGTATTTT
CASSSLGGSTDTQYF
>NA|TRBV5-1|TRBJ2-5|NA
TGCGCCAGCAGCTTGCAGGAGACCCAGTACTTC
CASSLQETQYF
>NA|TRBV12-5|TRBJ2-5|TRBD2
TGTGCTAGTGGTTTGATACTAGCGGGAGAGACCCAGTACTTC
CASGLILAGETQYF
>NA|TRBV14|TRBJ2-5|NA
TGTGCCAGCAGCCAAGAATGGAGGGAGACCCAGTACTTC
CASSQEWRETQYF
>NA|TRBV30|TRBJ1-1|NA
TGTGCAATTATAAGACAGTACACTGAAGCTTTCTTT
CAIIRQYTEAFF
>NA|TRBV6-5|TRBJ1-5|NA
TGTGCCAGCAGTGAAAGGCAGGGGAGTCAGCCCCAGCATTTT
CASSERQGSQPQHF
>NA|TRBV2|TRBJ2-5|NA
TGTGCCAGCAGTGAAACCGAGACCCAGTACTTC
CASSETETQYF
>NA|TRBV5-4|TRBJ2-7|NA
TGTGCCAGCAGCCCTCGGGACGTTAGCTCCTACGAGCAGTACTTC
CASSPRDVSSYEQYF
>few|TRBV11-2|TRBJ2-1|TRBD2
TGTGCCAGCATCCTCACGACTAGCGGCAATGAGCAGTTCTTC
CASILTTSGNEQFF
>NA|TRBV5-4|TRBJ2-3|NA
TGTGCCGTATCGGCCGGCGGACTAAGCACAGATACGCAGTATTTT
CAVSAGGLSTDTQYF
>NA|TRBV5-1|TRBJ1-6|NA
TGCGCCAGCAGCTTGTCGGGTGACATACCTAATTCACCCCTCCACTTT
CASSLSGDIPNSPLHF
>NA|TRBV5-1|TRBJ1-2|TRBD1
TGCGCCAGCATCGAGCCGGGACAGGGCTATGGCTACACCTTC
CASIEPGQGYGYTF
>NA|TRBV30|TRBJ1-6|TRBD1
TGTGCCTGGAGTGTACATACAGGGGGCTCCTATAATTCACCCCTCCACTTT
CAWSVHTGGSYNSPLHF
>NA|TRBV5-5|TRBJ2-7|NA
TGTGCCAGCAGCTTGGTGTTCAGAGCCGAGCAGTACTTC
CASSLVFRAEQYF
>NA|TRBV7-8|TRBJ2-2|TRBD2
TGTGCCAGCAGCTCTAGCGGGAGAGGGGACACCGGGGAGCTGTTTTTT
CASSSSGRGDTGELFF
>NA|TRBV12-5|TRBJ2-1|TRBD1
TGTGCTAGTGGCCCTCCTGGACAGGGGGAATACAATGAGCAGTTCTTC
CASGPPGQGEYNEQFF
>NA|TRBV19|TRBJ2-7|NA
TGTGCCAGTAGCGGGGCCGTGTCCTACGAGCAGTACTTC
CASSGAVSYEQYF
>NA|TRBV5-1|TRBJ2-3|NA
TGCGCCAGCAGCTTACTGTCGGGACCTAGCACAGATACGCAGTATTTT
CASSLLSGPSTDTQYF
>NA|TRBV13|TRBJ2-3|TRBD2
TGTGCCAGCAGCCGAGGACTAGCATCGTATTTT
CASSRGLASYF
>NA|TRBV30|TRBJ2-1|NA
TGTGCCTGGGGTAGACAGGGAGGGAGAGGCAATGAGCAGTTCTTC
CAWGRQGGRGNEQFF
>NA|TRBV10-3|TRBJ2-5|NA
TGTGCCATCAGTGCGGGCCCAGAGGGAGAGACCCAGTACTTC
CAISAGPEGETQYF
>NA|TRBV2|TRBJ2-7|NA
TGTGCCAGCAGTCGTAGGTACGAGCAGTACTTC
CASSRRYEQYF